What follows are 4 T cell receptor beta chains derived from one specimen sequenced in a study of response to subunit inactivated influenza vaccine. TCRdb called the RT-PCR reads again in MiXCR, with one record for every CDR3 protein. The sample records about 300,000 distinct CDR3 sequences, 20% to 25% being singletons. The material was PBMCs from blood, obtained approximately 20 months after vaccination. The receptors were sampled from a man aged 50 to 75 who received an inactivated influenza vaccine.

The table lists this clonotype with a few counts. The J gene is TRBJ1-2, the V gene TRBV5-5; tentative D call: TRBD1 (5 bases). Germline values: CDR1 SGHKS, CDR2 YYEKEE (reference sequence). This CDR3 comprises 13 residues. V lost 4 bases, J lost 7 bases, and 14 bases lay in between. The CDR3: CASSPDSTIGYTF. Here the CDR3 DNA reads TGTGCCAGCAGCCCCGACAGCACTATTGGCTACACCTTC.

This chain uses TRBV7-2 with TRBJ2-7; no clear D. Germline V gene lookup returns CDR1 SGHTA and CDR2 FQGNSA. Trimming stripped 5 bases from V and 4 bases from J, with 18 bases between. This CDR3 spans 15 amino acids. The CDR3 protein is CASSPISTSTYEQYF. CDR3 coding DNA: TGTGCCAGCAGCCCAATTAGTACTTCTACTTACGAGCAGTACTTC.

This clonotype is labeled medium-sized. The chain uses TRBV7-2 and TRBJ1-6; 9 nucleotides match TRBD1. The germline gives CDR1 SGHTA, CDR2 FQGNSA. The CDR3 has 17 residues. J gave up 2 bases and V 5 bases, and 7 bases lay outside the gene matches. DNA for the CDR3: TGTGCCAGCAGCGAGGACAGGGGCCACCCCTATAATTCACCCCTCCACTTT. Residues: CASSEDRGHPYNSPLHF. Based on the CDR3 plus reference TRBV7-2 and TRBJ1-6, the full variable domain is GAGVSQSPSNKVTEKGKDVELRCDPISGHTALYWYRQSLGQGLEFLIYFQGNSAPDKSGLPSDRFSAERTGGSVSTLTIQRTQQEDSAVYLCASSEDRGHPYNSPLHFGNGTRLTVT.

The sample holds a few counts of this clonotype. This chain uses TRBV4-1 with TRBJ1-5, with a tentative D call TRBD1 (5 bases). V lost 4 bases, J lost 3 bases, and 10 bases lay in between. The germline V gene has CDR1 MGHRA and CDR2 YSYEKL. The CDR3 consists of 14 residues. This CDR3 reads CASSRGVNNQPQHF. CDR3 DNA sequence: TGCGCCAGCAGCCGAGGGGTAAACAATCAGCCCCAGCATTTT.